This record covers a single T cell receptor beta chain. Its antigen remains unidentified. The sample is drawn from a study of cytomegalovirus exposure and HLA in healthy donors. Study context: Genotyping of some 390 donors showed that 80% to 85% belonged to the Caucasian-associated ancestry cluster.

The PCR ran on 60 Vbeta and 13 Jbeta primers. The assay was immunoSEQ multiplex PCR, and TCRdb's table has in-frame clones only and misses some. Among about 34,000 clones listed, 70% to 85% were seen once. Germline V gene lookup returns CDR1 LNHDA and CDR2 SQIVND (reference sequence). The V gene lost 8 bases and the J gene lost 6 bases, with 10 bases spanning the gap. The length of the CDR3 is 11 residues. Points from the study as a whole: Later on, a genetic analysis was performed. It linked a missense variant in DCLRE1C with V- and J-gene trimming of TCR beta.

This sequence was found in a woman aged 18-35 years in good health and CMV-seropositive. Sample: PBMCs. The J gene is TRBJ1-1, the V gene TRBV19, with D possibly being TRBD1 (6 bases). CDR3 protein: CASRGGAEAFF. For the CDR3, the DNA is TGTGCCAGTCGAGGGGGGGCTGAAGCTTTCTTT.